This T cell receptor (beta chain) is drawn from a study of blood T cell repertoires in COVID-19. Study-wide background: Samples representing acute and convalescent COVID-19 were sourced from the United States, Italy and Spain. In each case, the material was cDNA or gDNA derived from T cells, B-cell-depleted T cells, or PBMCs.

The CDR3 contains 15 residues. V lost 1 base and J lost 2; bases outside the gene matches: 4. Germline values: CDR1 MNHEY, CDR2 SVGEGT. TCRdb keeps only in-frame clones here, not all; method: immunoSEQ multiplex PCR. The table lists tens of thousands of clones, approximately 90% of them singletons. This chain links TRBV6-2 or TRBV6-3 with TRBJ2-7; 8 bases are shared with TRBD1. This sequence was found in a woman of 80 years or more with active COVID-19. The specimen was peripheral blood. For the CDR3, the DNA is TGTGCCAGCAGTTACTTGGGACAGGCAGCCTACGAGCAGTACTTC. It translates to CASSYLGQAAYEQYF.